This TCR beta chain is drawn from a study of regulatory T cells in long-lasting Graves disease. This clonotype was seen a few times. The time point is: newly diagnosed GD, antithyroid drugs for less than 3 months. PBMCs provided the RNA from which the TCR library was made. Combining iRepertoire HTBI primers with Arm-PCR of CDR3 regions, the authors built TCR beta libraries. TCRdb redid the calling of the multiplex PCR reads with MiXCR, one entry per CDR3 protein. This table has 350,000 to 550,000 distinct CDR3 sequences, about 16% appearing once. The data also belong to a second study, concerning T cells in Graves' hyperthyroidism and ophthalmopathy.

The clonotype comes from a woman aged 25 to 39 with Graves disease. Sequences were derived from peripheral blood mononuclear cells (PBMCs), sampled at new diagnosis, from a patient treated with antithyroid drugs.

The CDR3 DNA sequence: TGTGCCAGCAGCTTAGACCAAACCTACGTGGAGCAGTACTTC. It yields the protein CASSLDQTYVEQYF. V and J are TRBV7-2 and TRBJ2-7, with D unresolved. Germline V gene data show CDR1 as SGHTA and CDR2 as FQGNSA. Deletions cut 1 base from V and 7 bases from J, with 14 bases between. The CDR3 contains 14 residues.